This TCR beta chain comes out of a study of shared clonotypes between healthy human individuals. Study conclusions and caveats: The study found lower generation probabilities in non-shared clonotypes than in those shared by all four donors. Estimated richness values were generally larger in naive subsets than in memory subsets. Rarefaction gave evidence that sorted-subset sequencing remained incomplete despite large depth.

The CDR3 covers 13 residues. Germline trimming cut 3 bases from V and 4 bases from J; bases unmatched to any gene: 1. CDR1 is GTSNPN and CDR2 is SVGIG in the germline V gene (reference sequence). This table comes from immunoSEQ multiplex PCR, and its TCRdb copy is limited to in-frame clones, with some not included. The sample lists roughly 2 million clones, roughly 96% seen once, with 0.1% to 0.15% in the top ten. Notes on this clone: The antigen is undetermined. The sample carries other DNA sequences with the same CDR3.

CD45RA+ naive and CD45RA-negative memory subsets were separated from CD4+ cells. The receptor was isolated from a man aged 18 to 30 in good health. The sample consisted of naive CD4+ T cells sorted from blood. Subset reported: CD45RA+ positively selected. The V call is TRBV30, the J call TRBJ1-1; 11 bases match TRBD1. CDR3 in amino acids: CAWRGQGGTEAFF. CDR3 DNA: TGTGCCTGGAGGGGACAGGGGGGCACTGAAGCTTTCTTT.